This entry is about one T cell receptor (beta chain). Trimming removed 2 bases from V and 0 bases from J, with 13 bases in between. This CDR3 is 16 amino acids long. Germline CDR1 MGHRA, CDR2 YSYEKL. This record belongs to a study of CD8 T cells in Susac syndrome. As for the study in general: Blood was drawn from patients with Susac syndrome. At that point, they were therapy-naive, on corticosteroids, or on intravenous immunoglobulin alone.

An input of about 0.5 to 1 ug of RNA was subjected to reverse transcription using random hexamers. TCRdb recomputed calls from the immunoSEQ multiplex PCR reads with MiXCR, one row per CDR3 protein. Found here are fewer than 200,000 distinct CDR3 sequences, more than 85% of them singletons; the top ten hold approximately 0.086%. FACS enriched CD8+ TEMRA cells, while bulk CD8+ and CD4+ were negatively isolated. This TCR was sampled from a human donor with Susac syndrome. Sequenced: CD4+ T cells from PBMCs. V gene TRBV4-1 combines with J gene TRBJ1-1; D unclear. In DNA form, the CDR3 reads TGCGCCAGCAGCCAAACCCGTCCAGGCATGAACACTGAAGCTTTCTTT. Translation: CASSQTRPGMNTEAFF.